This is a list of T cell receptor beta chains from one sample in a study of cytomegalovirus exposure and HLA in healthy donors. Here immunoSEQ multiplex PCR was the method, and the copy in TCRdb shows in-frame clones only, minus some. The sample has about 93,000 clones; roughly four fifths are singletons. The sample consisted of PBMCs. These receptors were taken from a man aged 50-59 years in good health and CMV-seronegative. Both conserved end residues are part of each CDR3. The D gene is left open where the match is weak. A clone size is listed for some rows: how often the clone was seen (once, few, many), or a class if it is expanded.

TRBV10-3	NA	15	once	TRBJ1-3	TGTGCCATCAGTGACACAGGGAAAACTGGAAACACCATATATTTT	CAISDTGKTGNTIYF
TRBV28	NA	13	NA	TRBJ2-2	TGTGTCACGTCCCGGGAGCGGACCGGGGAGCTGTTTTTT	CVTSRERTGELFF
TRBV5-1	TRBD2	16	NA	TRBJ2-1	TGCGCCAGCAGCTTGAAGCCAAGCGGGAGTTACAATGAGCAGTTCTTC	CASSLKPSGSYNEQFF
TRBV21-1	NA	14	NA	TRBJ1-5	TGTGCCAGCAGCACCCGACAGAAGGATCAGCCCCAGCATTTT	CASSTRQKDQPQHF
TRBV5-6	TRBD2	16	NA	TRBJ2-1	TGTGCCAGCAGTGTGCAGGGACTAGCGTCCCACAATGAGCAGTTCTTC	CASSVQGLASHNEQFF
TRBV7-2	TRBD2	16	NA	TRBJ2-1	TGTGCCAGCAGCTTAGAGGCTAGCGGGAGAGGGGAGTGGCAGTTCTTC	CASSLEASGRGEWQFF
TRBV29-1	NA	13	NA	TRBJ2-7	TGCAGCGTTGAAGGGGTCGGGTCCTACGAGCAGTACTTC	CSVEGVGSYEQYF
TRBV20-1	NA	10	NA	TRBJ1-2	TGCAGTGGCCCGATCGGGGGCTACACCTTC	CSGPIGGYTF
TRBV28	NA	13	NA	TRBJ2-7	TGTGCCAGCAGTTTCATGGGGGCAGACAAAGAGTACTTC	CASSFMGADKEYF
TRBV11-3	NA	15	NA	TRBJ2-1	TGTGCCAGCAGCTTATGGCCGGGTTCCAACAATGAGCAGTTCTTC	CASSLWPGSNNEQFF
TRBV2	NA	13	once	TRBJ2-2	TGTGCCAGCAGTGAATTGAGGGCCGGGGAGCTGTTTTTT	CASSELRAGELFF
TRBV6-5	TRBD2	14	NA	TRBJ2-7	TGTGCCAGCAGTCCAGGACTAGCGGAACCTCAGCAGTACTTC	CASSPGLAEPQQYF
TRBV4-1	NA	14	NA	TRBJ2-7	TGCGCCAGCAGCCAAGATTCCCGCCGCCCCGAGCAGTACTTC	CASSQDSRRPEQYF
TRBV19	NA	16	once	TRBJ2-3	TGTGCCAGTAGTGCACTGCTAGCGAGCCTAACAGATACGCAGTATTTT	CASSALLASLTDTQYF
TRBV15	TRBD1	16	NA	TRBJ1-2	TGTGCCACCAGCACCCGGGACAGGGACCACCTCTATGGCTACACCTTC	CATSTRDRDHLYGYTF
TRBV7-6	TRBD2	12	NA	TRBJ2-2	TGTGCCAGCGAAGCGGGGACCGGGGAGCTGTTTTTT	CASEAGTGELFF
TRBV18	NA	15	NA	TRBJ2-7	TGTGCCAGCTCACCACTATCAAGGAGCTCCTACGAGCAGTACTTC	CASSPLSRSSYEQYF
TRBV28	TRBD2	19	NA	TRBJ2-3	TGTGCCAGCAGTTCCGGGACTAGCGGGAGAGGGTCCCTCACAGATACGCAGTATTTT	CASSSGTSGRGSLTDTQYF
TRBV5-1	NA	15	NA	TRBJ1-1	TGCGCCAGCAGCCCTGGGACACAGGGGAACACTGAAGCTTTCTTT	CASSPGTQGNTEAFF
TRBV7-2	NA	14	few	TRBJ1-1	TGTGCCAGCAGCCCCGAGGGCCTGAACACTGAAGCTTTCTTT	CASSPEGLNTEAFF
TRBV2	TRBD1	15	NA	TRBJ1-2	TGTGCCAGCAGGCGGACAGGGGGCGAGCTTCATGGCTACACCTTC	CASRRTGGELHGYTF
TRBV7-3	NA	14	NA	TRBJ1-1	TGTGCCAGCAGCTTTTCTGGGGGCAACACTGAAGCTTTCTTT	CASSFSGGNTEAFF
TRBV2	NA	12	NA	TRBJ1-1	TGTGCCAGCCGAAAAGGGGCGGTTGAAGCTTTCTTT	CASRKGAVEAFF
TRBV19	NA	14	NA	TRBJ2-1	TGTGCCAGTAGTATTACAGGGATAAGCAATGAGCAGTTCTTC	CASSITGISNEQFF